This T cell receptor (beta chain) comes out of a study of human thymus T cells. Germline V gives CDR1 KGHSH, CDR2 LQKENI. V shed 7 bases, J shed 9 bases, and the junction held 20 bases outside the gene matches. The CDR3 consists of 17 residues. General observations from the study: A high degree of thymic repertoire overlap among unrelated individuals was reported in related research. Repertoires from thymus and blood appeared to show biased V and J gene usage.

The sample holds one count of this clone. Its antigen is still unknown. Thymic samples were excised during corrective heart operations. Infants served as donors; they were healthy and Finnish and were having corrective surgery for congenital heart defects. Clones were read by immunoSEQ multiplex PCR, and TCRdb kept only the in-frame ones, dropping some. The profile shows some 120,000 clones, around 94% of them singletons. The sequence was obtained from a boy less than two years old with a congenital heart defect but otherwise immunologically healthy. The V call is TRBV18, the J call TRBJ2-1; 8 bases align to TRBD2. Sequencing was performed on thymus tissue. The CDR3 DNA is TGTGCCAGCTTCTACACAACCCGAACGGGGGGGCCCGGTGAGCAGTTCTTC. This gives the protein CASFYTTRTGGPGEQFF.